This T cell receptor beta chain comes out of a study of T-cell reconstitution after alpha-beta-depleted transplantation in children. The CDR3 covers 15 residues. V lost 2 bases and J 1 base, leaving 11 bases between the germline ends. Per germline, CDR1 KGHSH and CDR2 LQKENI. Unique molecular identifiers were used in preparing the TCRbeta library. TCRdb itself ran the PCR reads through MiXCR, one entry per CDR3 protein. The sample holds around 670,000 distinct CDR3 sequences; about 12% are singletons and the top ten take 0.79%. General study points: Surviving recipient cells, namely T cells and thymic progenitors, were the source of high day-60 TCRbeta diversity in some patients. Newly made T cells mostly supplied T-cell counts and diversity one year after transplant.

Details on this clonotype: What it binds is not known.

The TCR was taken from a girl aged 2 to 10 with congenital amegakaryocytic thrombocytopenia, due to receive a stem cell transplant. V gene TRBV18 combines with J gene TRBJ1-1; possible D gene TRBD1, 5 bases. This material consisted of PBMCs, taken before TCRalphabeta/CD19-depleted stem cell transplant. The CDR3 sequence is CASSPSGNQNTEAFF. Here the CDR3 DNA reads TGTGCCAGCTCACCATCAGGGAACCAGAACACTGAAGCTTTCTTT.